This TCR beta chain was sequenced during a study of cytomegalovirus exposure and HLA in healthy donors (dated by TCRdb to about 2017). Study-wide context: An earlier analysis of some 600 of the donors reported over 250 Gb of sequence data and around 100 million unique TCR beta sequences obtained from about 179 million T cells. Roughly 300 gigabases of sequencing data and around 88 million unique TCR sequences made up an early release that covered some 640 HLA-typed donors. Of the 398 genotyped donors, approximately 81% were placed in the genetic ancestry cluster associated with self-reported Caucasian donors. The study aimed to test whether cataloging public T cell receptors could reveal signatures of past pathogen exposure. The study profiled the T cell repertoires of 500 to 800 subjects by immunosequencing and related them to cytomegalovirus serostatus. Besides the first cohort of 500 to 700 subjects, a separate validation cohort made up of 120 different subjects was used. The study combined high-throughput TCR immunosequencing, statistical association of individual TCRs with disease status, and machine learning to predict cytomegalovirus infection status. A later analysis re-analyzed previously published TCR beta repertoires from 500 to 700 donors and added high-resolution HLA genotyping to study TCR occurrence patterns. The later analysis used no new phenotypic data to find candidate immune exposures, relying instead on TCR beta sequences and their occurrence across donors. In an earlier analysis of several hundred of the donors, high-throughput TCR beta sequencing was used to judge whether each TCR beta V gene segment behaved as functional or pseudogenic. Donor age, sex, ethnicity and CMV serostatus were compiled together with the repertoire data. Genome-wide SNP genotypes for about 65% of the roughly 670 donors were used in a later genetic analysis, which treated that subset as a discovery cohort. Every repertoire in the discovery cohort had been generated on one and the same sequencing platform. HLA typing covered class I and class II loci at four-digit resolution. Typing coverage varied by locus: about 620-640 donors for A, B, C, DRB1 and DQB1; around 560 for DQA1; more than 600 for DPA1; roughly 470 for DPB1. Because of strong linkage in the cohort, roughly five DR-DQ haplotypes were treated as single units for association and clustering. Among 300 to 500 genotyped donors of the cohort, an average of around 250,000 unique TCR beta nucleotide sequences was sequenced per donor, of which about 19% were non-productive.

CDR1 and CDR2 were assigned from the germline V gene as KGHSH and LQKENI. The CDR3 starts with the cysteine, ends with the phenylalanine, and has 12 residues. The entry retains the CDR3 DNA only, 36 bases that are in frame from base 1. The library was generated by the immunoSEQ multiplex PCR assay. For the multiplex PCR, a mixture combining 60 forward primers for TCR Vbeta segments and 13 reverse primers for TCR Jbeta segments was used. The CDR3 region of rearranged TCR beta genes was amplified from genomic DNA with a multiplex PCR assay. On the Illumina HiSeq System, the amplified TCR beta libraries were sequenced as 87-base-pair reads. Processing in the source paper ran as follows. A later analysis tallied 75 million to 85 million unique TCR beta chains across the approximately 670 repertoires, and about 10 million of those chains were shared by two or more donors. Raw reads were error-corrected and collapsed into unique sequences by a nearest-neighbor algorithm in which closely related sequences were merged to remove PCR and sequencing errors. To assign V, D and J gene segments, CDR3 sequences were aligned to IMGT reference sequences. For a sequence to be retained, a match of at least six nucleotides was required to both a V gene segment and a J gene segment. A rearrangement was called productive if the CDR3 had no stop codons and remained in frame with V and J, and every other rearrangement was called non-productive. CDR3 was defined by IMGT convention, running from the second conserved V-encoded cysteine to the conserved J-encoded phenylalanine. In an earlier analysis of approximately 590 of the donors, sequences lacking an unambiguous match to a single V gene segment were excluded. An earlier analysis of 500 to 600 of the donors classified V segments as functional when productive rearrangements were above 56.7% and as segregating when the standard deviation between donors was above 5%. A statistical classification framework was built to diagnose cytomegalovirus status from the catalog of TCR beta chain sequences. V and J gene assignment, in a later analysis, came from comparing TCR nucleotide sequences with IMGT/GENE-DB human TR gene sequences. Using the TCRdist pipeline, a later analysis assigned CDR3 sequences along with most-parsimonious VDJ recombination scenarios. In a later analysis, every TCR beta chain was defined by the combination of its CDR3 amino acid sequence and its V-gene family, and reads without a unique V-gene family were dropped. As a way to deal with suspected cross-contamination and a sequencing artifact, a later analysis dropped more than 500 nucleotide sequences that were highly shared and had low generation probability. A later analysis calculated a clonal expansion index for each public chain from normalized within-repertoire ranks of inferred template counts. In a later analysis, generation probabilities were computed with a VDJ recombination model fitted to out-of-frame rearrangements, and the resulting probabilities were checked against IGoR. A later analysis scored TCR-TCR, TCR-HLA and TCR-CMV co-occurrence with hypergeometric tests, applying a repertoire-size bias correction to TCR pairs. In a later analysis, false discovery rates were estimated by permuting HLA or CMV assignments 20 times. A later analysis grouped co-occurring TCRs with DBSCAN, adding TCRdist sequence similarity when clustering within HLA-allele-positive subsets. Repertoires with fewer than 30,000 or more than 120,000 public chains were left out of co-occurrence clustering, as were several repertoires with anomalous nucleotide sharing. Drawn from immuneACCESS, this table holds only the in-frame rearrangements with V and J called that TCRdb kept. Clones are partly lost; checked studies trace under half to an unresolved V gene and leave the rest unexplained. The DNA was the basis for D and trimming; V, J and clone size are from that table. In all, the sample holds 130,000 to 150,000 clones, and roughly 75% of those were seen once. Together, the top ten hold 6.8% of the sample.

The cohort comprised 670 or so healthy bone marrow donors. Cohort members were all nominally healthy when sampled, although unrecorded immune exposures were likely present. The donor was CMV seropositive and was included in the group of 250 to 300 seropositive cohort members. A peripheral blood sample was collected from each donor, and TCR beta sequencing was performed on peripheral blood mononuclear cells. The Qiagen DNeasy Blood Extraction Kit was used to extract genomic DNA from the blood cell samples. On this clone: The antigen it recognizes is unknown. One end of the junction is discordant with germline, which a read error may explain.

Overall study results and their limits: The classifier was reported to diagnose cytomegalovirus status with high specificity and sensitivity in both the original and validation cohorts. The 87-base-pair reads could not distinguish some IMGT-functional V segments, including TRBV6-2 and TRBV6-3, so those segments were excluded. Because HLA typing was unavailable for some donors at each locus, only the typed subset was used in association tests. Across donors, most TCR sequences were observed very rarely, whereas some public TCRs were present in many individuals. Immune exposure information for the cohort was limited to CMV serostatus. In a later analysis, most CMV-associated TCR beta chains were found to appear HLA-restricted, with HLA associations seemingly driven largely by CMV exposure. In a later analysis, HLA-associated TCR beta chains were found to be more clonally expanded and to have lower generation probabilities than equally common non-associated chains. The authors suggested that the approach could potentially be generalized to other disease states and immunological phenotypes. When HLA alleles, especially DR and DQ, strongly co-occurred, attributing TCR associations to individual alleles was difficult. A few of the identified cytomegalovirus-associated TCR beta chains were confirmed in vitro to be specific for cytomegalovirus antigens. The presence/absence analyses assumed that sequencing depth was roughly uniform across donors, and that assumption may not be true. A further reported finding was that TCR beta sequences accurately predicted the HLA-A and HLA-B alleles for most subjects in the first cohort. This cohort had only TCR beta chains sequenced, and the lack of alpha or paired-chain data limited which features could be detected. A later genetic analysis reported fewer N-insertions in productive TCRs among donors in an Asian-associated ancestry cluster than the 666-donor mean. Because counts were too low, more than 15 rarely observed V segments, including chromosome 9 orphons, were left out of the earlier analysis of roughly 600 of the donors. According to a later analysis, parvovirus B19, influenza, CMV and Epstein-Barr virus appeared linked to several top co-occurrence clusters. Specific HLA alleles were associated with 16,951 TCR beta sequences at a false discovery rate of 0.05 in a later analysis. Broadly in line with IMGT annotations, most TCR beta V segments showed up in productive rearrangements about 90% or about 30% of the time in an earlier analysis of approximately 640 of the donors. A cluster of highly shared sequence variants was judged likely to be a technical artifact of the sequencing pipeline. The study listed 150 to 200 TCR beta chains as associated with cytomegalovirus. A later analysis found that TCR association rates varied across HLA loci, with DRB1 alleles showing the most associated TCRs and HLA-C alleles the fewest. Correlated functional status among segregating V segments might reflect linkage disequilibrium, but an unknown experimental factor could not be ruled out. V-gene and J-gene trimming of TCR beta chains was associated with a missense DCLRE1C variant in a later genetic analysis, and the association was replicated in an independent cohort.

The rearranged segments are TRBV18 and TRBJ2-3; matching of 6 bases hints at TRBD2 as the D gene. The specimen was PBMCs. The clonotype comes from a man aged 40-49 years in good health and CMV-seropositive. Here the CDR3 is given as CASSPPGLPPFF. The DNA sequence is TGTGCCAGCTCACCACCGGGACTTCCCCCCTTTTTT.